These 32 T cell receptor beta chains were all obtained from the same sample, sequenced in a study of CD8 T cells in ankylosing spondylitis. A single record per CDR3 protein comes from TCRdb applying MiXCR to the 5' RACE reads. The sample contains about 190,000 distinct CDR3 sequences, 13% of which appear only once. The specimen sequenced was blood, either unsorted or a sorted T cell fraction (not recorded which). The receptors were sampled from a female donor with ankylosing spondylitis or in good health (not recorded which).

This chain links TRBV7-3 with TRBJ2-7; 10 bases are a match to TRBD2. Germline trimming cut 5 bases from V and 9 bases from J; bases unmatched to any gene: 13. CDR1 is SGHTA and CDR2 is FQGTGA in the germline V gene. The CDR3 sequence is 15 residues long. CDR3 sequence (DNA): TGTGCCAGCAGCATCCAAAAGCGGGAGGGCGGGGTGCAGTACTTC. Protein: CASSIQKREGGVQYF. Using reference TRBV7-3 and TRBJ2-7 for the parts outside the CDR3, the full variable domain is GAGVSQTPSNKVTEKGKYVELRCDPISGHTALYWYRQSLGQGPEFLIYFQGTGAADDSGLPNDRFFAVRPEGSVSTLKIQRTERGDSAVYLCASSIQKREGGVQYFGPGTRLTVT.

This clonotype was observed a handful of times. The chain couples TRBV27 to TRBJ1-3; 7 bases fit TRBD1. This CDR3 has 16 amino acids. Germline V gene sequence: CDR1 MNHEY, CDR2 SMNVEV (reference sequence). The ends lost 8 bases at V and 2 bases at J; junction bases unmatched: 12. In DNA form, the CDR3 reads TGTGCCAGCGGAACGACAGGGTTCGGTACTGGAAACACCATATATTTT. Protein product: CASGTTGFGTGNTIYF.

This clonotype showed up many times. The chain employs TRBV5-5 and TRBJ2-6, with D tentatively TRBD1 or TRBD2 (5 bases each). With 3 bases removed from V and 0 bases from J, the gap between germline ends came to 16 bases. In germline, CDR1 is SGHKS, CDR2 YYEKEE (reference sequence). CDR3 length equals 18 residues. CDR3 sequence: CASSSKDGTPSGANVLTF. DNA for the CDR3: TGTGCCAGCAGCTCGAAGGACGGGACCCCCTCTGGGGCCAACGTCCTGACTTTC.

J is TRBJ2-1 and V is TRBV27; 13 bases align to TRBD2. This CDR3 is 14 amino acids long. The J segment lost 7 bases and the V segment lost 8 bases, leaving 5 bases of the junction unmatched. Germline loops: CDR1 MNHEY, CDR2 SMNVEV (reference sequence). CDR3 nucleotides: TGTGCCAGCCGGACTAGCGGGAGCCTTAATGAGCAGTTCTTC. Residues: CASRTSGSLNEQFF.

This clonotype was seen a few times. The CDR3 spells CASSIAGGRAYNEQFF. The CDR3 nucleotides are TGTGCCAGTAGTATAGCAGGCGGGAGGGCATACAATGAGCAGTTCTTC. The genes are TRBV19 and TRBJ2-1; 9 nucleotides align to TRBD2. CDR3 size: 16 residues. Germline V gives CDR1 LNHDA, CDR2 SQIVND (reference sequence). J was trimmed by 4 bases and V by 1 base; bases with no gene match: 5.

About this clonotype itself: A clone one base away is much larger, so this may be a read error. The rearrangement uses TRBV5-1 and TRBJ1-4, with D perhaps TRBD1 (6 bases). Germline V gene sequence: CDR1 SGHRS, CDR2 YFSETQ. There are 14 residues in the CDR3. The CDR3 bases are TGCGTCAGCAGCTTGTCCAGGGGTAATGAAAAACTGTTTTTT. Its protein product is CVSSLSRGNEKLFF.

This clonotype was recorded many times. CDR3 DNA sequence: TGTGCCAGCGGGGGATCTTACGAGCAGTACTTC. It yields the protein CASGGSYEQYF. The gene calls are TRBV12-3 or TRBV12-4 and TRBJ2-7; either TRBD1 or TRBD2 may supply D (5 bases each). Trimming stripped 8 bases from V and 4 bases from J, with 9 bases between. The CDR3 contains 11 residues.

The rearrangement joins TRBV29-1 to TRBJ2-1; 8 bases map to TRBD2. Germline CDR1 reads SQVTM; CDR2 reads ANQGSEA. After removal of 0 bases from V and 10 bases from J, the junction contained 11 bases not matched to a gene. CDR3 size: 15 residues. The CDR3, as DNA: TGCAGCGTTGAAGAGGGGCGCGGGAGGCAATTAGAGCAGTTCTTC. This translates into CSVEEGRGRQLEQFF.

At least ten counts were recorded for this clonotype. V gene TRBV27 combines with J gene TRBJ1-6; 7 bases match TRBD1. Losses at the gene ends were 4 bases for V and 8 bases for J; bases not matched to a gene: 2. From germline, CDR1 is MNHEY and CDR2 SMNVEV (reference sequence). This CDR3 has 13 amino acids. The CDR3 DNA follows: TGTGCCAGCAGTTCTCAGGGGGATTCACCCCTCCACTTT. It translates to CASSSQGDSPLHF.

This clonotype was seen many times. The chain is built from TRBV14 and TRBJ2-1; a weak D match, TRBD2 (5 bases). The CDR3 sequence is 12 residues long. Between the trimmed V and J ends, which lost 2 bases and 7 bases, there was a span of 6 bases. Germline lookup yields CDR1 SGHDN and CDR2 FVKESK. CDR3 residues: CASSQPGNEQFF. The CDR3 coding sequence is TGTGCCAGCAGCCAACCGGGGAATGAGCAGTTCTTC.

This clonotype came up many times. J is TRBJ2-7 and V is TRBV5-1; D is uncertain. V was clipped by 5 bases and J by 1 base, with 13 bases between them. CDR3 length: 14 amino acids. In germline, CDR1 is SGHRS, CDR2 YFSETQ. CDR3 residues: CASSLVPGSYEQYF. The CDR3 nucleotides are TGCGCCAGCAGTCTGGTCCCTGGGTCCTACGAGCAGTACTTC.

This clonotype was seen ten or more times. The V call is TRBV20-1, the J call TRBJ2-2; TRBD2 matches 12 bases. This CDR3 has 20 residues. Germline trimming cut 2 bases from V and 0 bases from J; bases unmatched to any gene: 13. Germline-derived CDR1 and CDR2 are DFQATT and SNEGSKA (reference sequence). This CDR3 is CSARSETSGSLWANTGELFF. CDR3 DNA: TGCAGTGCTAGATCCGAGACTAGCGGGAGTTTGTGGGCGAACACCGGGGAGCTGTTTTTT.

This clonotype was seen a few times. The chain uses TRBV29-1 and TRBJ2-7, with a weak D call TRBD2 (7 bases). Germline V gene data show CDR1 as SQVTM and CDR2 as ANQGSEA. The CDR3 spans 14 residues. V was trimmed by 6 bases and J by 3 bases, leaving 18 bases between them. The CDR3 sequence: CSVEGGGKGYEQYF. The CDR3 nucleotides read TGCAGCGTCGAGGGGGGGGGGAAAGGCTACGAGCAGTACTTC.

V gene TRBV4-1 combines with J gene TRBJ1-2; D might be TRBD1 (5 bases). CDR1 and CDR2 from the germline V gene are MGHRA and YSYEKL. The CDR3 sequence is 16 residues long. With 2 bases removed from V and 5 bases from J, the gap between germline ends came to 18 bases. The CDR3 coding sequence is TGCGCCAGCAGCCAAAGGGTGACCGGGACGGAATATGGCTACACCTTC. It codes for CASSQRVTGTEYGYTF.

The genes are TRBV18 and TRBJ2-4; 11 bases map to TRBD1. The CDR3 is 16 residues long. Germline V gene lookup returns CDR1 KGHSH and CDR2 LQKENI. The junction had 6 bases not matched to a gene; V was cut back by 6 bases and J by 2 bases. The CDR3 DNA reads as TGTGCCAGCTCCCAGGGACAGGGGGACACCAAAAACATTCAGTACTTC. This sequence encodes CASSQGQGDTKNIQYF. Combining the CDR3 with reference TRBV18 and TRBJ2-4 gives the whole variable domain NAGVMQNPRHLVRRRGQEARLRCSPMKGHSHVYWYRQLPEEGLKFMVYLQKENIIDESGMPKERFSAEFPKEGPSILRIQQVVRGDSAAYFCASSQGQGDTKNIQYFGAGTRLSVL.

The gene calls are TRBV11-2 and TRBJ2-7; weak D call: TRBD2 (6 bases). This CDR3 spans 17 amino acids. Trimming stripped 4 bases from V and 2 bases from J, with 21 bases between. CDR1 SGHAT and CDR2 FQNNGV come from the germline V gene. The CDR3 spells CASSSTVVAVLTYEQYF. CDR3 bases: TGTGCCAGCAGCTCGACCGTGGTAGCGGTTCTCACCTACGAGCAGTACTTC.

The chain couples TRBV6-1 to TRBJ2-7; D remains ambiguous. The CDR3 loop spans 13 amino acids. CDR1 and CDR2 from the germline V gene are MNHNS and SASEGT. Trimming cost V 8 bases and J 3 bases, with 14 bases left between them. CDR3 DNA sequence: TGTGCCAGCCTCGGGTCGGGCGACTACGAGCAGTACTTC. Translated, it gives CASLGSGDYEQYF.

This clonotype has a count of ten or more. The chain is built from TRBV5-1 and TRBJ2-1; TRBD2 is a possible D gene (5 bases). Germline assignment: CDR1 SGHRS and CDR2 YFSETQ. CDR3 length: 13 amino acids. Trimming removed 0 bases at V and 9 bases at J, with 10 bases between. The CDR3 loop reads CASSLGSRGEQFF. For the CDR3, the DNA is TGCGCCAGCAGCTTGGGGAGTCGGGGTGAGCAGTTCTTC.

This clonotype showed up just once. One junction end does not reproduce the germline sequence, and a read error may be involved. This chain links TRBV4-3 with TRBJ1-1; D gene uncertain. Germline CDR1 is LGHNA and CDR2 is YSLEER. There are 13 residues in the CDR3. CDR3 sequence: CASSQDLNTETFF. DNA for the CDR3: TGCGCCAGCAGCCAAGATCTGAACACTGAAACTTTCTTT.

This clonotype was counted at least ten times. The genes are TRBV4-3 and TRBJ1-1, with TRBD1 identical over 9 bases. The CDR3 runs 15 residues. Germline V CDR1 and CDR2: LGHNA, YSLEER. The V segment lost 2 bases and the J segment 4 bases; nucleotides outside the gene matches: 5. CDR3 sequence (DNA): TGCGCCAGCAGCCAATTAGGGACAGGGAGCACTGAAGCTTTCTTT. Its translation is CASSQLGTGSTEAFF.

This clonotype was observed at least ten times. V gene TRBV6-1 combines with J gene TRBJ1-5; the D gene is possibly TRBD1 (5 bases). V shed 3 bases and J shed 1 base, with 10 bases lying between them. This CDR3 has 15 residues. Germline V gene data show CDR1 as MNHNS and CDR2 as SASEGT. The CDR3: CASSERGGSNQPQHF. Here the CDR3 DNA reads TGTGCCAGCAGTGAGAGGGGTGGGAGCAATCAGCCCCAGCATTTT.

The chain joins TRBV7-2 to TRBJ1-6; D is undetermined. The CDR3 length is 14 residues. Between the trimmed V and J ends, which lost 7 bases and 5 bases, there was a span of 12 bases. Germline V gene sequence: CDR1 SGHTA, CDR2 FQGNSA. The CDR3 bases are TGTGCCAGCACGGAGGGTTTCAATAATTCACCCCTCCACTTT. Its translation: CASTEGFNNSPLHF.

The chain carries TRBV19 and TRBJ1-6; no clear D. The CDR3 extends over 16 amino acids. Per the germline V gene, CDR1 is LNHDA and CDR2 is SQIVND (reference sequence). Trimming cost V 3 bases and J 4 bases, with 13 bases left between them. The CDR3 region has the DNA TGTGCCAGTAGTATCGGATGGATGGGATATAATTCACCCCTCCACTTT. It specifies CASSIGWMGYNSPLHF.

This clonotype was found many times. This chain links TRBV5-1 with TRBJ2-1; 8 bases are a match to TRBD2. CDR1 and CDR2 from the germline V gene are SGHRS and YFSETQ. V dropped 4 bases and J dropped 1; count of bases not matched to a gene: 4. CDR3 length: 15 amino acids. The CDR3 DNA is TGCGCCAGCAGCGAATCGGGAGGGTCCTACAATGAGCAGTTCTTC. Its translation: CASSESGGSYNEQFF.

The chain carries TRBV12-3 or TRBV12-4 and TRBJ2-1; 9 bases are a match to TRBD2. The J segment lost 6 bases and the V segment lost 5 bases, leaving 11 bases of the junction unmatched. The CDR3 contains 16 residues. CDR3 sequence reads: CASSPQGREGINEQFF. The CDR3 DNA sequence: TGTGCCAGCAGTCCCCAAGGGCGGGAGGGAATCAATGAGCAGTTCTTC.

This clonotype was counted between two and nine times. The chain uses TRBV14 and TRBJ2-2; D possibly uses TRBD1 or TRBD2 (5 bases each). With 2 bases removed from V and 7 bases from J, the gap between germline ends came to 20 bases. CDR3 length equals 17 residues. Looked up from germline, CDR1 is SGHDN and CDR2 is FVKESK. CDR3 bases: TGTGCCAGCAGCCAACGACTTGTTCAGGGAAGCGGCGGGGAGCTGTTTTTT. Protein: CASSQRLVQGSGGELFF. Variable domain in full (rest from reference TRBV14 and TRBJ2-2): EAGVTQFPSHSVIEKGQTVTLRCDPISGHDNLYWYRRVMGKEIKFLLHFVKESKQDESGMPNNRFLAERTGGTYSTLKVQPAELEDSGVYFCASSQRLVQGSGGELFFGEGSRLTVL.

The chain couples TRBV20-1 to TRBJ2-3; the D gene could be TRBD1 or TRBD2 (5 bases each). CDR1 DFQATT and CDR2 SNEGSKA come from the germline V gene (reference sequence). Trimming shortened V by 3 bases and J by 2 bases, and 12 bases separated the two germline ends. The CDR3 is 14 residues long. The CDR3 nucleotides are TGCAGTGCTAGGACAGCGGCTAACACAGATACGCAGTATTTT. This encodes CSARTAANTDTQYF.

The chain carries TRBV5-4 and TRBJ2-1; the D is unclear. The CDR3 runs 12 residues. V gave up 3 bases and J gave up 9 bases, with 10 bases separating them. Germline lookup yields CDR1 SGHNT and CDR2 YYREEE (reference sequence). The CDR3 loop is CASSSQGGEQFF. CDR3 sequence (DNA): TGTGCCAGCAGCTCGCAAGGCGGTGAGCAGTTCTTC. Complete variable domain (other parts from reference TRBV5-4 and TRBJ2-1): ETGVTQSPTHLIKTRGQQVTLRCSSQSGHNTVSWYQQALGQGPQFIFQYYREEENGRGNFPPRFSGLQFPNYSSELNVNALELDDSALYLCASSSQGGEQFFGPGTRLTVL.

This clonotype was observed a handful of times. This rearrangement joins TRBV28 to TRBJ2-1; D unresolved. The length of the CDR3 is 14 residues. Trimming left V 5 bases short and J 5 bases short, with 13 bases between. Germline CDR1 MDHEN, CDR2 SYDVKM. The CDR3 here is CASSPPDGDNEQFF. CDR3 DNA: TGTGCCAGCAGTCCTCCCGACGGAGACAATGAGCAGTTCTTC.

This clonotype has at least ten counts. This chain links TRBV5-1 with TRBJ2-2, with unresolved D. Germline loops: CDR1 SGHRS, CDR2 YFSETQ. This CDR3 region has 11 residues. Trimming cost V 6 bases and J 5 bases, with 5 bases left between them. The CDR3 DNA follows: TGCGCCAGCATGGGGACCGGGGAGCTGTTTTTT. Its protein product is CASMGTGELFF.

The chain joins TRBV12-3 or TRBV12-4 to TRBJ1-3; no firm D call. The CDR3 spans 11 residues. V lost 3 bases, J lost 10 bases, and 7 bases lay in between. CDR3 region: CASSFGDTIYF. CDR3 sequence (DNA): TGTGCCAGCAGTTTCGGGGATACCATATATTTT.

This clonotype was observed many times. The chain joins TRBV20-1 to TRBJ2-7; D uncertain. The V gene lost 1 base and the J gene lost 9 bases, with 10 bases spanning the gap. The CDR3 is 11 residues long. The germline gives CDR1 DFQATT, CDR2 SNEGSKA (reference sequence). As DNA, the CDR3 is TGCAGTGCTAGAGGAGGAGAGGCGCAGTACTTC. Translation: CSARGGEAQYF.